These 15 T cell receptor beta chains were all obtained from the same sample, sequenced in a study of cytomegalovirus exposure and HLA in healthy donors. The PCR used 60 Vbeta and 13 Jbeta primers. The table came from immunoSEQ multiplex PCR; TCRdb's copy has only in-frame clones and leaves some out. The sample lists fewer than 200,000 clones; over 60% were seen once. Sequencing was carried out using PBMCs. These receptors came from a female donor in good health and CMV-seronegative.

This chain connects TRBV21-1 to TRBJ2-7; no DNA check was done on the table's D call, TRBD1. TRBV21-1 is deemed a pseudogene. This CDR3 is built from 18 residues. The CDR3 DNA follows: TGTGCCAGCAGCCTCCATCTACCCCACAGGAATACCTCCTACGAGCAGTACTTC. This codes for CASSLHLPHRNTSYEQYF.

CDR3 amino acids: CASSGGGGLNQPQHF. CDR3 nucleotide sequence: TGTGCCAGCAGCGGAGGGGGGGGGTTGAATCAGCCCCAGCATTTT. J is TRBJ1-5 and V is TRBV9; D may be TRBD1 (6 bases). CDR3 size: 15 residues. V lost 3 bases to trimming and J lost 4 bases, with 14 bases between them. Germline CDR1 and CDR2: SGDLS and YYNGEE.

The chain recombines TRBV11-2 with TRBJ2-1; a weak D match, TRBD2 (7 bases). Germline CDR1 SGHAT, CDR2 FQNNGV. Trimming removed 6 bases from V and 2 bases from J, with 14 bases in between. The CDR3 is made up of 15 amino acids. This CDR3 reads CASRPGRGPYNEQFF. In nucleotides, the CDR3 is TGTGCCAGCAGGCCGGGGCGGGGGCCCTACAATGAGCAGTTCTTC.

This sequence joins TRBV18 and TRBJ2-3; 7 bases agree with TRBD2. CDR1 and CDR2 from the germline V gene are KGHSH and LQKENI. The CDR3 runs 17 residues. V lost 5 bases, J lost 2 bases, and 13 bases stayed unmatched. CDR3 in DNA: TGTGCCAGCTCAGGACGCATAACGGGAGGTGACACAGATACGCAGTATTTT. This codes for CASSGRITGGDTDTQYF.

The CDR3 bases are TGTGCCACCGTAGTTGGGCAGGCGGGAGATACGCAGTATTTT. Amino acids: CATVVGQAGDTQYF. The chain uses TRBV6-1 and TRBJ2-3, with D possibly TRBD2 on 5 matching bases. CDR1 MNHNS and CDR2 SASEGT come from the germline V gene. V lost 10 bases and J 5 bases, leaving 19 bases between the germline ends. This CDR3 comprises 14 residues.

This sequence joins TRBV19 and TRBJ2-1; TRBD2 might be the D (6 bases). The CDR3 covers 17 residues. The V gene lost 3 bases and the J gene lost 8 bases, with 23 bases spanning the gap. Germline CDR1 LNHDA, CDR2 SQIVND (reference sequence). DNA of the CDR3: TGTGCCAGTAGTATCGAGGCGGGATCCGTAACTTTTGATGAGCAGTTCTTC. As protein: CASSIEAGSVTFDEQFF.

This clone showed up just a few times. The chain has TRBV27 and TRBJ2-7, with 8 bases fitting TRBD1. The CDR3 runs 13 residues. V lost 2 bases and J lost 3; bases outside the gene matches: 0. Germline loops: CDR1 MNHEY, CDR2 SMNVEV (reference sequence). The DNA for the CDR3 is TGTGCCAGCAGTTTAGACAGGGGCTACGAGCAGTACTTC. This gives the protein CASSLDRGYEQYF.

The genes are TRBV25-1 and TRBJ2-2; D not certain. V was trimmed by 5 bases and J by 4 bases, leaving 14 bases between them. From germline, CDR1 is MGHDK and CDR2 SYGVNS. The CDR3 extends over 15 amino acids. CDR3 amino acids: CASSKQTVGTGELFF. The DNA for the CDR3 is TGTGCCAGCAGTAAGCAAACAGTGGGCACCGGGGAGCTGTTTTTT.

The V and J genes are TRBV7-2 and TRBJ1-1, with 7 bases fitting TRBD1. The CDR3 length is 15 residues. Germline-derived CDR1 and CDR2 are SGHTA and FQGNSA. The ends lost 1 base at V and 3 bases at J; junction bases unmatched: 5. The CDR3 protein is CASSLGRGPYTEAFF. Here the CDR3 DNA reads TGTGCCAGCAGCTTAGGTAGGGGGCCGTACACTGAAGCTTTCTTT.

V gene TRBV7-2 combines with J gene TRBJ2-5; D remains ambiguous. CDR1 SGHTA and CDR2 FQGNSA come from the germline V gene. This CDR3 is 11 amino acids long. The ends were cut back, 8 bases at V and 7 bases at J, with 11 bases in the middle. The DNA for the CDR3 is TGTGCCAGCGAGGCCATGCGGACCCAGTACTTC. This sequence encodes CASEAMRTQYF.

The chain couples TRBV9 to TRBJ2-7; D perhaps matches TRBD2 (5 bases). The CDR3 sequence is 15 residues long. Trimming stripped 3 bases from V and 4 bases from J, with 17 bases between. CDR1 and CDR2 (germline): SGDLS, YYNGEE. CDR3 bases: TGTGCCAGCAGCGCCAGTTCCGGGAAGTCTTACGAGCAGTACTTC. This encodes CASSASSGKSYEQYF.

The chain links TRBV28 to TRBJ2-7, with TRBD1 matching over 9 bases. This CDR3 is built from 15 residues. Germline CDR1 MDHEN, CDR2 SYDVKM. V lost 2 bases to trimming and J lost 5 bases; unmatched junction nucleotides: 7. CDR3 bases: TGTGCCAGCAGTTTAGGGGGACAGGGTTGGAACGAGCAGTACTTC. This gives the protein CASSLGGQGWNEQYF.

To note about this clone: The same CDR3 also results from other DNA sequences found in this sample. The CDR3 loop is CASSKGQGVSYEQYF. The CDR3 nucleotides are TGTGCCAGCAGCAAGGGACAGGGGGTCTCCTACGAGCAGTACTTC. This rearrangement joins TRBV4-2 to TRBJ2-7, with TRBD1 matching over 11 bases. The CDR3 has 15 amino acids. With V trimmed by 5 bases and J by 0 bases, 3 bases remained unmatched. Per the germline V gene, CDR1 is LGHNA and CDR2 is YNFKEQ.

CDR3 protein: CASSLVPGGAANYGYTF. For the CDR3, the DNA is TGTGCCAGCAGCTTAGTTCCCGGGGGGGCAGCTAACTATGGCTACACCTTC. The chain joins TRBV7-2 to TRBJ1-2; weak D call: TRBD1 (6 bases). This CDR3 is 17 amino acids long. The V and J ends lost 1 base and 0 bases respectively, with 15 bases between them. The germline V gene has CDR1 SGHTA and CDR2 FQGNSA. Based on the CDR3 plus reference TRBV7-2 and TRBJ1-2, the full variable domain is GAGVSQSPSNKVTEKGKDVELRCDPISGHTALYWYRQSLGQGLEFLIYFQGNSAPDKSGLPSDRFSAERTGGSVSTLTIQRTQQEDSAVYLCASSLVPGGAANYGYTFGSGTRLTVV.

This clone was observed a handful of times. The chain has TRBV7-2 and TRBJ1-5, with unresolved D. This CDR3 is 14 amino acids long. V was cut by 1 base and J by 3 bases, with 7 bases left in between. CDR1 SGHTA and CDR2 FQGNSA come from the germline V gene. The CDR3 is CASSLVQVNQPQHF. Written as DNA, the CDR3 is TGTGCCAGCAGCTTAGTTCAGGTCAATCAGCCCCAGCATTTT. The variable domain in full, with the rest retrieved from reference TRBV7-2 and TRBJ1-5, is GAGVSQSPSNKVTEKGKDVELRCDPISGHTALYWYRQSLGQGLEFLIYFQGNSAPDKSGLPSDRFSAERTGGSVSTLTIQRTQQEDSAVYLCASSLVQVNQPQHFGDGTRLSIL.